Presented here are 3 T cell receptor beta chains from one specimen sequenced in a study of blood T cell repertoires in COVID-19. TCRdb's table, derived via immunoSEQ multiplex PCR, lists solely in-frame clones and lacks some. In the table there are approximately 200,000 clones, around 77% of which are singletons. Specimen: peripheral blood. These receptor sequences come from a man between 60 and 70 years old with active or convalescent COVID-19.

The rearrangement links TRBV11-3 to TRBJ2-3; 7 bases fit TRBD2. The germline gives CDR1 SGHNT, CDR2 YENEEA. The CDR3 spans 14 residues. V was clipped by 5 bases and J by 6 bases; unmatched bases: 8. CDR3 in DNA: TGTGCCAGCAGCCTCACGACTAGCCTGGATACGCAGTATTTT. Amino acid sequence: CASSLTTSLDTQYF.

The CDR3 sequence is CASSMTGVPYNEQFF. Written as DNA, the CDR3 is TGTGCCAGTAGTATGACAGGGGTTCCATACAATGAGCAGTTCTTC. V is TRBV19 and J is TRBJ2-1; 8 positions agree with TRBD1. Germline CDR1 and CDR2: LNHDA and SQIVND (reference sequence). CDR3 length: 15 amino acids. V lost 3 bases to trimming and J lost 4 bases; unmatched junction nucleotides: 5.

The chain employs TRBV27 and TRBJ1-5; D remains ambiguous. The CDR3 loop spans 15 amino acids. Germline CDR1 MNHEY, CDR2 SMNVEV (reference sequence). V lost 8 bases, J lost 6 bases, and 20 bases lay in between. The CDR3 spells CASGPSRGLGQPQHF. CDR3 DNA sequence: TGTGCCAGCGGACCATCGAGAGGGTTGGGTCAGCCCCAGCATTTT.